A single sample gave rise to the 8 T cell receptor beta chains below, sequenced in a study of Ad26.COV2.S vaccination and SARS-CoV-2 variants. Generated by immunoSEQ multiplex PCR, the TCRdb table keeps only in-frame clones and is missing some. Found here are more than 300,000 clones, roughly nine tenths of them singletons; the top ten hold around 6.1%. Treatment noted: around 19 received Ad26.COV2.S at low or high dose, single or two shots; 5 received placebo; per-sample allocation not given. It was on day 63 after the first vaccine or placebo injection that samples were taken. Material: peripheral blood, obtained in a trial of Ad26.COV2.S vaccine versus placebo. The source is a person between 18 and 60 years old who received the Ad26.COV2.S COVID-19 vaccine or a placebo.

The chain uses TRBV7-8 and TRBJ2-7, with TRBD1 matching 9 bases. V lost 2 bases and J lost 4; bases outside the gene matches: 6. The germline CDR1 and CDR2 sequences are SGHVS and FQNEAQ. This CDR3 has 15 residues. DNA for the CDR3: TGTGCCAGCAGCTTATCCGGGACAGGGTTGTACGAGCAGTACTTC. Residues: CASSLSGTGLYEQYF.

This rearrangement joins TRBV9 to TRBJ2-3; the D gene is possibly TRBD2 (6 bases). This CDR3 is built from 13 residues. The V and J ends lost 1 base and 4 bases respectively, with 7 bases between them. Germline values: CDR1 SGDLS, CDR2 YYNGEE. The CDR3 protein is CASSVTGADTQYF. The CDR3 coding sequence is TGTGCCAGCAGCGTAACGGGGGCAGATACGCAGTATTTT. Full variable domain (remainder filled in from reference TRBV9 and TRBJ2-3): DSGVTQTPKHLITATGQRVTLRCSPRSGDLSVYWYQQSLDQGLQFLIQYYNGEERAKGNILERFSAQQFPDLHSELNLSSLELGDSALYFCASSVTGADTQYFGPGTRLTVL.

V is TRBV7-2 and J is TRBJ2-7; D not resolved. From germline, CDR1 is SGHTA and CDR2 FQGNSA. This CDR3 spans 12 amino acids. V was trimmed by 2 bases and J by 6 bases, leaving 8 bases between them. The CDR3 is CASSLLSGEQYF. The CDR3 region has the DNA TGTGCCAGCAGCTTATTATCCGGCGAGCAGTACTTC.

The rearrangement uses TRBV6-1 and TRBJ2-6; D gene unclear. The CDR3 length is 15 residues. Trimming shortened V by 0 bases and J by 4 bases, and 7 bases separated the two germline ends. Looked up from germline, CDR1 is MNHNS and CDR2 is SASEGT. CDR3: CASSEAGYGANVLTF. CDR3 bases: TGTGCCAGCAGTGAAGCGGGTTACGGGGCCAACGTCCTGACTTTC.

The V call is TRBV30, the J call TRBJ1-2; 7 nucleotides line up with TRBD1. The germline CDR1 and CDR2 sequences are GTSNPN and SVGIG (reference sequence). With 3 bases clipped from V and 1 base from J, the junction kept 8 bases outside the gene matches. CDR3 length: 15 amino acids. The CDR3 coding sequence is TGTGCCTGGAGCGGGGGGAGGGGGCTTAACTATGGCTACACCTTC. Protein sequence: CAWSGGRGLNYGYTF.

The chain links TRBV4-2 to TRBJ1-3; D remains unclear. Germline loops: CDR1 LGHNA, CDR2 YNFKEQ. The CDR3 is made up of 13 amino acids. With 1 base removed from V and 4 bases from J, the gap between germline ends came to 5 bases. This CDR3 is CASSQASGNTIYF. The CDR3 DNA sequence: TGTGCCAGCAGCCAAGCCTCGGGAAACACCATATATTTT.

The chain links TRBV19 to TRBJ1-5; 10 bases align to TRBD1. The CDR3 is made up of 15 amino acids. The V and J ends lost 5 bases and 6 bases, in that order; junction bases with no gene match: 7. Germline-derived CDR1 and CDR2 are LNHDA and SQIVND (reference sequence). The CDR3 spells CASSAGQGLGQPQHF. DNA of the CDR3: TGTGCCAGTAGTGCGGGACAGGGGCTTGGTCAGCCCCAGCATTTT.

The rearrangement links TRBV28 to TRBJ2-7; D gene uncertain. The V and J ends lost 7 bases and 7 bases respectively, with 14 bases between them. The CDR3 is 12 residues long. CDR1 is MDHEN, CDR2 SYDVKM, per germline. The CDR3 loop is CASTFGVWEQYF. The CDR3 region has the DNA TGTGCCAGCACCTTTGGGGTTTGGGAGCAGTACTTC.